There are a few counts of the clone carrying this T cell receptor beta chain. Primed by a sample-barcoded 5' primer and a J-beta primer mix, a second PCR proceeded for roughly 6 to 12 cycles. Each CDR3 protein is one row after TCRdb ran MiXCR on the 5' RACE reads. The sample yields roughly 1.5 million distinct CDR3 sequences, about 42% seen once. CDR3 length: 15 amino acids. Per the germline V gene, CDR1 is SGHTA and CDR2 is FQGTGA. V gave up 5 bases and J gave up 7 bases; unmatched junction bases: 10. The sample originates from a study of blood T cells in healthy people across ages. The sequenced sample consisted of blood. This chain uses TRBV7-3 with TRBJ2-1, with 8 bases fitting TRBD2. The sequence was collected from a woman aged 18-30 years in good health. Here the CDR3 reads CASSASGTSMNEQFF. The CDR3 bases are TGTGCCAGCAGCGCCTCCGGGACTAGTATGAATGAGCAGTTCTTC. Using reference TRBV7-3 and TRBJ2-1 for the parts outside the CDR3, the full variable domain is GAGVSQTPSNKVTEKGKYVELRCDPISGHTALYWYRQSLGQGPEFLIYFQGTGAADDSGLPNDRFFAVRPEGSVSTLKIQRTERGDSAVYLCASSASGTSMNEQFFGPGTRLTVL.